The 29 T cell receptor beta chains below come from one sample, sequenced in a study of sequential checkpoint blockade in melanoma. Data came from immunoSEQ multiplex PCR; TCRdb stores just in-frame clones and leaves some out. This table holds some 6,900 clones, 50% to 75% found once. The treatment here: randomized to nivolumab then ipilimumab (arm A) or the reverse (arm B). Sequencing was performed on CD8+ T cells sorted from blood (inferred from file names), taken from a patient given nivolumab and ipilimumab in sequence. These receptors were collected from a human donor with melanoma.

The rearrangement joins TRBV2 to TRBJ1-5; perhaps TRBD1 as D (6 bases). V lost 0 bases and J lost 4, with 16 bases in between. The CDR3 has 17 amino acids. Germline CDR1 SNHLY, CDR2 FYNNEI. The DNA for the CDR3 is TGTGCCAGCAGTGAAGCGCTTGGGGGGGCCCTTAATCAGCCCCAGCATTTT. Its protein is CASSEALGGALNQPQHF. The full variable domain, completed using reference TRBV2 and TRBJ1-5, is EPEVTQTPSHQVTQMGQEVILRCVPISNHLYFYWYRQILGQKVEFLVSFYNNEISEKSEIFDDQFSVERPDGSNFTLKIRSTKLEDSAMYFCASSEALGGALNQPQHFGDGTRLSIL.

This clone was detected a few times. The genes are TRBV7-9 and TRBJ1-2; 8 bases line up with TRBD1. Trimming at V came to 5 bases and at J to 2 bases, leaving 4 bases not matched to a gene. Germline values: CDR1 SEHNR, CDR2 FQNEAQ (reference sequence). The CDR3 is 14 residues long. CDR3 sequence reads: CASSPGQGNYGYTF. In DNA, the CDR3 is TGTGCCAGCAGCCCCGGACAGGGAAACTATGGCTACACCTTC. Variable domain in full (rest from reference TRBV7-9 and TRBJ1-2): DTGVSQNPRHKITKRGQNVTFRCDPISEHNRLYWYRQTLGQGPEFLTYFQNEAQLEKSRLLSDRFSAERPKGSFSTLEIQRTEQGDSAMYLCASSPGQGNYGYTFGSGTRLTVV.

With regard to this clone: This CDR3 is also generated by other DNA sequences in the sample. The chain joins TRBV19 to TRBJ2-1; 8 nucleotides align to TRBD2. V dropped 5 bases and J dropped 4; count of bases not matched to a gene: 7. CDR1 and CDR2 (germline): LNHDA, SQIVND (reference sequence). The CDR3 spans 15 residues. CDR3 nucleotides: TGTGCCAGTAGTGTTACTAGCGGAGATTACAATGAGCAGTTCTTC. Its translation is CASSVTSGDYNEQFF.

Only one count was recorded for this clone. The V and J genes are TRBV5-4 and TRBJ1-2; 7 nucleotides align to TRBD1. The germline CDR1 and CDR2 sequences are SGHNT and YYREEE (reference sequence). The ends lost 2 bases at V and 2 bases at J; junction bases unmatched: 15. This CDR3 comprises 18 residues. This chain's CDR3 is CASSLPKGLSGQNYGYTF. The CDR3 DNA is TGTGCCAGCAGCTTACCGAAGGGGTTATCGGGACAGAACTATGGCTACACCTTC. Together with reference TRBV5-4 and TRBJ1-2, the CDR3 gives the full variable domain: ETGVTQSPTHLIKTRGQQVTLRCSSQSGHNTVSWYQQALGQGPQFIFQYYREEENGRGNFPPRFSGLQFPNYSSELNVNALELDDSALYLCASSLPKGLSGQNYGYTFGSGTRLTVV.

V is TRBV5-8 and J is TRBJ2-7; TRBD1 might be the D (6 bases). The germline V and J ends were trimmed by 4 bases and 5 bases, with 16 bases remaining between them. This CDR3 has 14 residues. The germline V gene has CDR1 SGHTS and CDR2 YDEGEE. CDR3 region: CASSTGTPSNEQYF. The CDR3 bases are TGTGCCAGCAGCACAGGGACGCCCTCAAACGAGCAGTACTTC.

The V and J genes are TRBV6-5 and TRBJ2-1; D remains unclear. The V and J ends lost 2 bases and 7 bases respectively, with 9 bases between them. Germline-derived CDR1 and CDR2 are MNHEY and SVGAGI. The CDR3 spans 13 residues. The CDR3 region is CASSYTVRNEQFF. CDR3 DNA: TGTGCCAGCAGTTACACTGTGAGGAATGAGCAGTTCTTC.

The gene calls are TRBV4-3 and TRBJ2-7, with TRBD2 identical over 14 bases. Germline CDR1 and CDR2: LGHNA and YSLEER. This CDR3 contains 17 residues. V lost 4 bases and J lost 5; bases outside the gene matches: 10. CDR3 loop: CASSPGLAGVVRNEQYF. The CDR3 nucleotides read TGCGCCAGCAGCCCGGGACTAGCGGGAGTGGTGAGGAACGAGCAGTACTTC.

This sequence joins TRBV27 and TRBJ2-7; TRBD2 aligns across 8 bases. The CDR3 is 14 residues long. The trim removed 5 bases at V and 2 bases at J, leaving 5 bases unmatched. From germline, CDR1 is MNHEY and CDR2 SMNVEV (reference sequence). CDR3 DNA sequence: TGTGCCAGCAGTGGGAGCGGGAGCGCCTACGAGCAGTACTTC. Its translation: CASSGSGSAYEQYF.

The chain joins TRBV28 to TRBJ2-7, with a tentative D call TRBD2 (5 bases). The CDR3 is 15 amino acids. Trimming pared 2 bases from V and 6 bases from J, leaving 17 bases between. Germline CDR1 MDHEN, CDR2 SYDVKM. The CDR3 nucleotides read TGTGCCAGCAGTTTACGGCCGCTAGCTACCGGCGAGCAGTACTTC. Translating it yields CASSLRPLATGEQYF. The whole variable domain, filled in from reference TRBV28 and TRBJ2-7, reads DVKVTQSSRYLVKRTGEKVFLECVQDMDHENMFWYRQDPGLGLRLIYFSYDVKMKEKGDIPEGYSVSREKKERFSLILESASTNQTSMYLCASSLRPLATGEQYFGPGTRLTVT.

The genes are TRBV28 and TRBJ1-1; perhaps TRBD1 as D (5 bases). Germline CDR1 reads MDHEN; CDR2 reads SYDVKM. Trimming shortened V by 1 base and J by 0 bases, and 12 bases separated the two germline ends. CDR3 length equals 16 residues. In DNA, the CDR3 is TGTGCCAGCAGTTTATTTCAGGGCCAGATGAACACTGAAGCTTTCTTT. This encodes CASSLFQGQMNTEAFF.

The J gene is TRBJ2-7, the V gene TRBV27; tentative D call: TRBD1 (6 bases). CDR1 is MNHEY, CDR2 SMNVEV, per germline (reference sequence). The CDR3 runs 12 residues. The V and J ends lost 5 bases and 4 bases respectively, with 9 bases between them. The CDR3 region is CASSPQGYEQYF. Written as DNA, the CDR3 is TGTGCCAGCAGTCCACAGGGTTACGAGCAGTACTTC.

This sequence joins TRBV10-3 and TRBJ2-7, with D maybe TRBD2 (5 bases). The CDR3 has 13 residues. V shed 6 bases and J shed 3 bases, with 12 bases lying between them. From germline, CDR1 is ENHRY and CDR2 SYGVKD. The CDR3 region is CAIRTLGGYEQYF. Here the CDR3 DNA reads TGTGCCATCAGAACCTTAGGAGGCTACGAGCAGTACTTC.

The chain combines TRBV30 with TRBJ2-7; 7 nucleotides match TRBD1. This CDR3 is built from 13 residues. The germline V gene encodes CDR1 GTSNPN and CDR2 SVGIG (reference sequence). Germline trimming cut 8 bases from V and 2 bases from J; bases unmatched to any gene: 9. The CDR3 region has the DNA TGTGCCGGAGAGGGACAGCCCGCCTACGAGCAGTACTTC. Amino acids: CAGEGQPAYEQYF.

The chain recombines TRBV18 with TRBJ2-7, with D hard to call. The CDR3 length is 16 residues. V lost 0 bases, J lost 2 bases, and 14 bases lay in between. Germline V gene data show CDR1 as KGHSH and CDR2 as LQKENI. As DNA, the CDR3 is TGTGCCAGCTCACCACCGCCGCTGACATCTACCTACGAGCAGTACTTC. This encodes CASSPPPLTSTYEQYF.

The chain employs TRBV28 and TRBJ2-1; 9 positions match TRBD2. The CDR3 extends over 15 amino acids. J lost 4 bases, V lost 2 bases, and 3 bases had no gene match. Looked up from germline, CDR1 is MDHEN and CDR2 is SYDVKM. The CDR3 here is CASSLRREGYNEQFF. CDR3 bases: TGTGCCAGCAGTTTACGGCGGGAGGGGTACAATGAGCAGTTCTTC.

This rearrangement joins TRBV30 to TRBJ1-2; D might be TRBD1 (6 bases). The CDR3 totals 15 residues. Germline assignment: CDR1 GTSNPN and CDR2 SVGIG (reference sequence). With 4 bases removed from V and 8 bases from J, the gap between germline ends came to 23 bases. The CDR3 sequence is CAWTPAGGLYKGYTF. As DNA, the CDR3 is TGTGCCTGGACACCGGCGGGGGGCCTCTATAAAGGCTACACCTTC.

This clone was counted once. V is TRBV5-6 and J is TRBJ2-7; the match to TRBD2 covers 10 bases. Germline values: CDR1 SGHDT, CDR2 YYEEEE. Unmatched junction bases numbered 9, after V lost 4 bases and J lost 2 bases. This CDR3 has 16 residues. The CDR3 here is CASSPTSGETPYEQYF. The CDR3 region has the DNA TGTGCCAGCAGCCCCACTAGCGGGGAAACCCCCTACGAGCAGTACTTC. Combining the CDR3 with reference TRBV5-6 and TRBJ2-7 gives the whole variable domain DAGVTQSPTHLIKTRGQQVTLRCSPKSGHDTVSWYQQALGQGPQFIFQYYEEEERQRGNFPDRFSGHQFPNYSSELNVNALLLGDSALYLCASSPTSGETPYEQYFGPGTRLTVT.

The chain joins TRBV27 to TRBJ2-7; 7 positions match TRBD1. The germline gives CDR1 MNHEY, CDR2 SMNVEV (reference sequence). The CDR3 contains 12 residues. Trimming cost V 7 bases and J 3 bases; bases outside gene matches: 3. The chain's CDR3 is CASKGQFYEQYF. CDR3 DNA: TGTGCCAGCAAGGGACAGTTCTACGAGCAGTACTTC.

The CDR3 bases are TGTGCCAGTAGTATATGGAGGGCGGATACGCAGTATTTT. Amino acids: CASSIWRADTQYF. The chain is built from TRBV19 and TRBJ2-3, with TRBD2 as a possible D gene (6 bases). V lost 2 bases and J lost 6, with 9 bases in between. The length of the CDR3 is 13 residues. Germline assignment: CDR1 LNHDA and CDR2 SQIVND (reference sequence).

The chain joins TRBV4-3 to TRBJ2-7; the match to TRBD2 covers 15 bases. This CDR3 region has 17 residues. V was clipped by 0 bases and J by 7 bases; unmatched bases: 7. Germline CDR1 is LGHNA and CDR2 is YSLEER. The CDR3 coding sequence is TGCGCCAGCAGCCAAGATAGGACTAGCGGGAGGGGCGGGGAGCAGTACTTC. Protein product: CASSQDRTSGRGGEQYF.

The CDR3 protein is CASSFSGTRNYEQYF. For the CDR3, the DNA is TGTGCCAGCAGTTTTTCCGGGACAAGGAACTACGAGCAGTACTTC. The chain uses TRBV27 and TRBJ2-7, with D possibly being TRBD1 (6 bases). Trimming pared 3 bases from V and 3 bases from J, leaving 15 bases between. Germline V gene sequence: CDR1 MNHEY, CDR2 SMNVEV (reference sequence). The CDR3 is 15 residues long.

The chain is built from TRBV7-9 and TRBJ1-4, with 8 bases identical to TRBD1. Losses at the gene ends were 6 bases for V and 8 bases for J; bases not matched to a gene: 5. Germline V gene data show CDR1 as SEHNR and CDR2 as FQNEAQ (reference sequence). The CDR3 contains 13 residues. As DNA, the CDR3 is TGTGCCAGCAGTGACAGGGGTGGGGAAAAACTGTTTTTT. Translation gives CASSDRGGEKLFF.

By proportion, this clone is medium-sized. CDR3 amino acids: CASRDRGHLEQYF. The CDR3 bases are TGTGCCAGCAGGGACAGGGGGCATCTAGAGCAGTACTTC. The genes are TRBV6-6 and TRBJ2-7; 11 positions agree with TRBD1. The V gene end was trimmed by 6 bases and the J gene end by 7 bases; junction bases not matched to a gene: 5. Germline V CDR1 and CDR2: MNHNY, SVGAGI (reference sequence). The CDR3 length is 13 residues.

The chain uses TRBV27 and TRBJ2-7; 9 bases map to TRBD1. Trimming removed 2 bases from V and 3 bases from J; junction bases left unmatched: 5. CDR1 is MNHEY, CDR2 SMNVEV, per germline (reference sequence). The CDR3 is made up of 15 amino acids. The CDR3 DNA reads TGTGCCAGCAGTTTAGTAGGGACAGGGAGCTACGAGCAGTACTTC. Protein: CASSLVGTGSYEQYF.

The V call is TRBV9, the J call TRBJ2-7; possibly TRBD1 for D (6 bases). The V gene's germline CDR1 is SGDLS and CDR2 YYNGEE. The CDR3 runs 16 residues. V shed 0 bases and J shed 2 bases, with 15 bases lying between them. The CDR3, as DNA: TGTGCCAGCAGCGTAGGAGGGGGTTATACAGCCTACGAGCAGTACTTC. Protein: CASSVGGGYTAYEQYF. Supplemented by reference TRBV9 and TRBJ2-7, the full variable domain reads DSGVTQTPKHLITATGQRVTLRCSPRSGDLSVYWYQQSLDQGLQFLIQYYNGEERAKGNILERFSAQQFPDLHSELNLSSLELGDSALYFCASSVGGGYTAYEQYFGPGTRLTVT.

This clone was observed a handful of times. The rearrangement joins TRBV19 to TRBJ2-7, with 7 nucleotides matching TRBD2. This CDR3 has 14 amino acids. Germline V gene sequence: CDR1 LNHDA, CDR2 SQIVND (reference sequence). With 5 bases clipped from V and 2 bases from J, the junction kept 6 bases outside the gene matches. This chain's CDR3 is CASSLGTTAYEQYF. The CDR3 nucleotides are TGTGCCAGTAGTTTAGGGACTACCGCCTACGAGCAGTACTTC.

By frequency in the sample, this clone is medium-sized (0.01 to 0.1%). The chain combines TRBV7-2 with TRBJ1-4; the D gene is possibly TRBD1 (6 bases). Germline V gives CDR1 SGHTA, CDR2 FQGNSA. The V end was cut by 4 bases, the J end by 3 bases, with 18 bases between. CDR3 size: 17 residues. In DNA, the CDR3 is TGTGCCAGCAGCTCCCGCCCCAGGGGTGAGGCTAATGAAAAACTGTTTTTT. Protein: CASSSRPRGEANEKLFF.

In this sample, this clone turned up a few times. The CDR3 sequence is CASSWREYYEQYF. For the CDR3, the DNA is TGTGCCAGCAGTTGGCGGGAGTATTACGAGCAGTACTTC. The genes are TRBV28 and TRBJ2-7; 7 nucleotides align to TRBD2. The CDR3 spans 13 residues. Germline V gene data show CDR1 as MDHEN and CDR2 as SYDVKM. V lost 4 bases, J lost 4 bases, and 4 bases stayed unmatched. The whole variable domain, filled in from reference TRBV28 and TRBJ2-7, reads DVKVTQSSRYLVKRTGEKVFLECVQDMDHENMFWYRQDPGLGLRLIYFSYDVKMKEKGDIPEGYSVSREKKERFSLILESASTNQTSMYLCASSWREYYEQYFGPGTRLTVT.

The gene calls are TRBV5-6 and TRBJ2-7; D ambiguous. This CDR3 has 13 amino acids. Per germline, CDR1 SGHDT and CDR2 YYEEEE. The V and J ends lost 7 bases and 3 bases respectively, with 14 bases between them. The CDR3 loop is CASSPWLNYEQYF. CDR3 DNA sequence: TGTGCCAGCTCCCCTTGGCTGAACTACGAGCAGTACTTC.